Reported below is one T cell receptor (beta chain). Unmatched junction bases numbered 9, after V lost 2 bases and J lost 0 bases. This CDR3 has 18 residues. The data derive from a study of blood T cell repertoires in COVID-19. Study at large: Nucleic acid was either cDNA or gDNA, and it came from T cells, B-cell-depleted T cells, or PBMCs.

Study processing details: Reference gene primer amplification gave estimated nucleated cell counts. Assay used: immunoSEQ multiplex PCR; TCRdb lists only in-frame clones, some missing. D and trimming were read from the DNA, whereas the V and J calls and clone size are those reported in that table. The sample has around 110,000 clones, roughly 84% seen once. In assigning cohorts, the study relied on participant-reported clinical history. Donors of Cohort 3 who recovered were those that had two negative PCRs, clearance, or symptom resolution. This sequence originates from a woman under 40 who had recovered from COVID-19. The gene calls are TRBV23-1 and TRBJ1-3, with 8 bases identical to TRBD1. TRBV23-1 is an ORF, with its function uncertain. Sequenced sample: PBMCs or T cells enriched from blood (not recorded which). The CDR3 protein is CASSQGRQGFGSGNTIYF. CDR3 nucleotide sequence: TGCGCCAGCAGTCAAGGCCGACAGGGGTTCGGCTCTGGAAACACCATATATTTT.